This T cell receptor beta chain was profiled in a study of shared clonotypes between healthy human individuals. Notes on the study in general: Generation probability values for non-shared clonotypes were lower than those for clonotypes shared by all four donors.

Trimming at V came to 5 bases and at J to 4 bases, leaving 3 bases not matched to a gene. CDR3 length: 14 residues. Germline V gene data show CDR1 as MNHEY and CDR2 as SMNVEV (reference sequence). CD45RO-negative CD8 cells positively selected for CCR7 made up the naive population, which excluded terminally differentiated effector memory CD45RA+ cells. As to this clone: Its antigen is currently unknown.

Sequenced by immunoSEQ multiplex PCR; TCRdb stores in-frame clones only, minus some. The table lists approximately 2,200,000 clones, just over 90% of them singletons, with about 1.5% in the top ten. The chain couples TRBV27 to TRBJ2-5; 11 positions agree with TRBD2. Material for sequencing was naive CD8+ T cells from PBMCs. The TCR sequence derives from a young man in good health. Some clones in this sample may be carry-over from other donors' samples. CDR3 loop: CASSLAGGAETQYF. Written as DNA, the CDR3 is TGTGCCAGCAGTCTAGCGGGAGGAGCAGAGACCCAGTACTTC.